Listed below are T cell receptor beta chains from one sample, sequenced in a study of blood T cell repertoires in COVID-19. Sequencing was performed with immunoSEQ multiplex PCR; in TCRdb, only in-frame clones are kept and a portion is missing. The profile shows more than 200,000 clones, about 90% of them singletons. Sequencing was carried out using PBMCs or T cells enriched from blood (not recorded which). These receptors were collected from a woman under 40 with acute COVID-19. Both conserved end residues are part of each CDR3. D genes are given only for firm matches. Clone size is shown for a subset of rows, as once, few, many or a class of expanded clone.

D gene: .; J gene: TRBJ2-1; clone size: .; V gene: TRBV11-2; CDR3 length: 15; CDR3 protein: CASTAGLSSYNEQFF; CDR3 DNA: TGTGCCAGCACCGCCGGTCTAAGCTCCTACAATGAGCAGTTCTTC
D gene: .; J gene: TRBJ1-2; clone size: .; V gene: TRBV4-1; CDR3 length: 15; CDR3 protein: CASSQPTEKVYGYTF; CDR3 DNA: TGCGCCAGCAGCCAACCGACAGAAAAAGTCTATGGCTACACCTTC
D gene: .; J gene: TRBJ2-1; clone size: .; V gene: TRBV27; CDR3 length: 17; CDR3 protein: CASSDRDLAPSYNEQFF; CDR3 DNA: TGTGCCAGCAGCGACCGGGATCTAGCGCCGTCCTACAATGAGCAGTTCTTC
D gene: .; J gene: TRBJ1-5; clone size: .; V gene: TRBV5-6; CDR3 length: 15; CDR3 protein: CASSQAGGLNQPQHF; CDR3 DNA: TGTGCCAGCAGCCAAGCGGGCGGGCTCAATCAGCCCCAGCATTTT
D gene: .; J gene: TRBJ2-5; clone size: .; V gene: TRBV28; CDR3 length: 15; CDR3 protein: CASSPRGISQETQYF; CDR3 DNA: TGTGCCAGCAGTCCCCGGGGGATTAGCCAAGAGACCCAGTACTTC
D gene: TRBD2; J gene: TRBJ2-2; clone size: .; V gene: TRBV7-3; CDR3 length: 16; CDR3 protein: CASSPRSGIRSGELFF; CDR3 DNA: TGTGCCAGCAGCCCAAGGAGCGGGATTCGGTCCGGGGAGCTGTTTTTT
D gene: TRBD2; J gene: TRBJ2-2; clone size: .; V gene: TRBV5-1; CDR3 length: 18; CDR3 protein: CASSLEGGLAANTGELFF; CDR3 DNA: TGCGCCAGCAGCTTGGAAGGTGGACTAGCGGCGAACACCGGGGAGCTGTTTTTT
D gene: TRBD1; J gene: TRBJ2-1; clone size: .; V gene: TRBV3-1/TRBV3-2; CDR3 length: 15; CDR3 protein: CASSPTGRQGDEQFF; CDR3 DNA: TGTGCCAGCAGCCCCACCGGAAGACAGGGGGATGAGCAGTTCTTC
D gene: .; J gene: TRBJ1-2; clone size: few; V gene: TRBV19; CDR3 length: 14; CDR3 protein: CASSRGQLDIGYTF; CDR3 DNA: TGTGCCAGTAGTAGGGGCCAGCTGGATATAGGCTACACCTTC
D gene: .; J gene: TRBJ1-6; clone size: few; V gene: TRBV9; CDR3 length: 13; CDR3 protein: CASSSSTDSPLHF; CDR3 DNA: TGTGCCAGCAGCTCCTCGACAGATTCACCCCTCCACTTT
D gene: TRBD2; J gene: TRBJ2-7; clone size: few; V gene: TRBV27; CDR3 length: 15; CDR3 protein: CASSSGGGEDYEQYF; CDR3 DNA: TGTGCCAGCAGTTCTGGGGGAGGGGAAGACTACGAGCAGTACTTC
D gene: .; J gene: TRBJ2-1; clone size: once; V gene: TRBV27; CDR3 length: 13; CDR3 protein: CASSPYSYNEQFF; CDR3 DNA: TGTGCCAGCAGTCCGTACTCATACAATGAGCAGTTCTTC
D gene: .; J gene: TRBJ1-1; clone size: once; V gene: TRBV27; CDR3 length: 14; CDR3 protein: CASKERRYATEAFF; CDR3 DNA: TGTGCCAGCAAAGAACGTCGTTATGCGACTGAAGCTTTCTTT
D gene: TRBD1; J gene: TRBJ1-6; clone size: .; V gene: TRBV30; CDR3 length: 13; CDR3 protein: CASTRDRAFALHF; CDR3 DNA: TGTGCCTCCACCCGGGACAGGGCGTTTGCCCTCCACTTT
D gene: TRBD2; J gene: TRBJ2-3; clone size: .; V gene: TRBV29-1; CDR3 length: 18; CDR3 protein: CSVEGAESSGRATDTQYF; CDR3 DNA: TGCAGCGTTGAGGGGGCGGAAAGTAGCGGGAGGGCAACGGATACGCAGTATTTT
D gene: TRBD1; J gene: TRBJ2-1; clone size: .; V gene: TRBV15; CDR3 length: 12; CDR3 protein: CATSRQGDEQFF; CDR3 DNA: TGTGCCACCAGCAGACAGGGGGATGAGCAGTTCTTC
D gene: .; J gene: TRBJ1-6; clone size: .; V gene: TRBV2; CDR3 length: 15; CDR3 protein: CASSAPQGPGSPLHF; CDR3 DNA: TGTGCCAGCAGTGCCCCTCAGGGGCCAGGATCACCCCTCCACTTT
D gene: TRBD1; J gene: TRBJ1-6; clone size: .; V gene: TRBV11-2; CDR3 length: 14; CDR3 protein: CASSEGQGGSPLHF; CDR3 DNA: TGTGCCAGCAGCGAAGGACAGGGCGGTTCACCCCTCCACTTT
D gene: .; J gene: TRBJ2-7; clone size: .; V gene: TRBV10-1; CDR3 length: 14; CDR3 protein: CASSLDSSSYEQYF; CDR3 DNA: TGCGCCAGCAGCTTGGACTCGAGCTCCTACGAGCAGTACTTC
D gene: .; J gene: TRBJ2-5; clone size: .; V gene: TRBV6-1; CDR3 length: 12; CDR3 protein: CASSDLEETQYF; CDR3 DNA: TGTGCCAGCAGTGACCTCGAGGAGACCCAGTACTTC
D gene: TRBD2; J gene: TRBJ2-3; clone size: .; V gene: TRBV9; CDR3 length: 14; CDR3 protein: CASTKGGRVDTQYF; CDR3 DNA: TGTGCCAGCACAAAAGGCGGGAGAGTAGATACGCAGTATTTT
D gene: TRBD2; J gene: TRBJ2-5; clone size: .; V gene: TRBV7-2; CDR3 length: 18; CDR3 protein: CASSLERGGRTYQETQYF; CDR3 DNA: TGTGCCAGCAGCTTAGAGAGGGGAGGGCGTACCTATCAAGAGACCCAGTACTTC
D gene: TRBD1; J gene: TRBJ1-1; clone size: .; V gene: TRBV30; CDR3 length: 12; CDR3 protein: CAWSLTGEQAFF; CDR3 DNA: TGTGCCTGGAGTCTCACAGGGGAGCAAGCTTTCTTT
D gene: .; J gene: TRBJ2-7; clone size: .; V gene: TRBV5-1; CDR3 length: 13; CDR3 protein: CASSLEGAYEQYF; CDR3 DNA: TGCGCCAGCAGCTTAGAGGGGGCCTACGAGCAGTACTTC